Sequencing of this TCR beta chain was carried out in a study of monozygotic twins with inflammatory bowel disease. Every TCR library consumed approximately 3,500 ng of total RNA. Incorporation of UMIs carrying a 6-nucleotide sample barcode was performed by template switching. Each CDR3 protein gets one entry in TCRdb, which reprocessed the 5' RACE reads and gives no DNA. The sample's table shows under 130,000 distinct CDR3 sequences. General study results and limits: Using the inverse Simpson index, IBD patients had lower TCRbeta diversity than healthy co-twins.

Concerning this clonotype: Its antigen remains unidentified.

This CDR3 has 14 amino acids. Germline V gene lookup returns CDR1 SGHTA and CDR2 FQGTGA. What was sequenced was blood. This TCR came from a human donor with ulcerative colitis or Crohn's disease, or a healthy co-twin of an affected twin (not recorded which). V usage is TRBV7-3 and J usage is TRBJ1-1; the TRBD1 assignment by TCRdb is unverifiable without DNA. The chain's CDR3 is CASSPQGRSTEAFF.